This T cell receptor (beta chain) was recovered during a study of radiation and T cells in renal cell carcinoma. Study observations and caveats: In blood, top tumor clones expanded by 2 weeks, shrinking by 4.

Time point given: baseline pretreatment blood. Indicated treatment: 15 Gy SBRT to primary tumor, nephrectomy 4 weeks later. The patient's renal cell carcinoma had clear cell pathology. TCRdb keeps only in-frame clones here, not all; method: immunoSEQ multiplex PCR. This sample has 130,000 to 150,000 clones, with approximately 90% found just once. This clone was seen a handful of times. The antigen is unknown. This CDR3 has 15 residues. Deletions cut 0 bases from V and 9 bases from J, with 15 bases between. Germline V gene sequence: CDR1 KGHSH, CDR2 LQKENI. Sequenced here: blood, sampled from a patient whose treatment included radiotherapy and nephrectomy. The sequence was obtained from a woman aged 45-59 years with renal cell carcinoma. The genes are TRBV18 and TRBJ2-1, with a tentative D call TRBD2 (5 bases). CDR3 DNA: TGTGCCAGCTCACCACCCGGACTCGAGGGAAGTGAGCAGTTCTTC. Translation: CASSPPGLEGSEQFF.